This T cell receptor beta chain comes out of a study of molecular identifiers for immune sequencing clone quantification. This clonotype appeared many times. Its antigen is unknown. This CDR3 is 15 amino acids long. CDR1 is MDHEN and CDR2 is SYDVKM in the germline V gene. Trimming shortened V by 8 bases and J by 4 bases, and 18 bases separated the two germline ends. TCRdb reanalysed the PCR reads using MiXCR and keeps one entry per CDR3 protein. This sample carries about half a million distinct CDR3 sequences, 20% to 25% of them seen once, and the ten largest clones take about 0.8%. Findings and limits, study-wide: Effector cells had over 97% of their molecules in clones above 20 RNA copies, while naive cells had under 1%.

Sequencing was performed on naive CD8+ T cells from blood, with Jurkat cell RNA spiked in. As for subset: FACS-sorted CD8+CD4-CCR7+CD45RA+ naive T cells. V gene TRBV28 combines with J gene TRBJ1-5; a possible D gene is TRBD1 (5 bases). This TCR derives from a human donor in good health. Some libraries in this study had Jurkat cell RNA spiked in. The CDR3 sequence is CASQPTVGENQPQHF. The CDR3 DNA sequence: TGTGCCAGCCAGCCGACAGTAGGCGAGAATCAGCCCCAGCATTTT.